The rows below give T cell receptor beta chains drawn from one sample of a study of blood T cell repertoires in COVID-19. The protocol was immunoSEQ multiplex PCR, while the TCRdb copy is restricted to in-frame clones and leaves out a portion. The table lists around 250,000 clones, almost 85% of them singletons. Sequencing was carried out using peripheral blood. The receptors were sampled from a man in his fifties with active or convalescent COVID-19. CDR3s include the opening cysteine and the closing phenylalanine or tryptophan. D genes are given only for firm matches. Clone size, where shown, is once, few, many, or a class for clones that have expanded.

size | J | V | D | DNA | CDR3
NA | TRBJ2-1 | TRBV7-9 | TRBD1 | TGTGCCAGCAGCTCTCGGGACAGGGGAGGCAATGAGCAGTTCTTC | CASSSRDRGGNEQFF
NA | TRBJ1-5 | TRBV12-5 | NA | TGTGCTAGTGGCGGTGGACTAGAGTATCAGCCCCAGCATTTT | CASGGGLEYQPQHF
NA | TRBJ2-1 | TRBV15 | NA | TGTGCCACCAGCAGGGACTACGTGGGCAATGAGCAGTTCTTC | CATSRDYVGNEQFF
NA | TRBJ1-1 | TRBV7-8 | TRBD1 | TGTGCCAGCAGGGGACCGGGACAGGACCTAATGAACACTGAAGCTTTCTTT | CASRGPGQDLMNTEAFF
NA | TRBJ2-3 | TRBV12-3/TRBV12-4 | NA | TGTGCCAGCAGTGCCGGGAGCGCAGATACGCAGTATTTT | CASSAGSADTQYF
NA | TRBJ2-1 | TRBV7-9 | NA | TGTGCCAGCAGCCCGCCGGGGTGGGGTATTCTTTACAATGAGCAGTTCTTC | CASSPPGWGILYNEQFF
NA | TRBJ2-3 | TRBV6-5 | NA | TGTGCCAGCAGCGAGAGTAGCGTCTTCGGTACGCAGTATTTT | CASSESSVFGTQYF
NA | TRBJ2-7 | TRBV2 | TRBD1 | TGTGCCAGCCCGAGCGACAGGGGGGGCGAGCAGTACTTC | CASPSDRGGEQYF
NA | TRBJ2-1 | TRBV27 | NA | TGTGCCAGCAGCCCGCGGCCTGCTCATGGGCAGTTCTTC | CASSPRPAHGQFF
NA | TRBJ2-5 | TRBV2 | TRBD2 | TGTGCCACCTCCCAACTAGCGATCGAGACCCAGTACTTC | CATSQLAIETQYF
NA | TRBJ2-7 | TRBV6-6 | TRBD1 | TGTGCCAGCAGCTGGGACAGGGGCGGCAGCGGGGACGAGCAGTACTTC | CASSWDRGGSGDEQYF
NA | TRBJ2-5 | TRBV9 | TRBD2 | TGTGCCAGCAGACCTAGCGGTGGGGGGACCCAGTACTTC | CASRPSGGGTQYF
once | TRBJ2-1 | TRBV11-2 | NA | TGTGCCAGCAGCCTACTAGGTTTGGGGAGTAACCAGTTCTTC | CASSLLGLGSNQFF
NA | TRBJ2-5 | TRBV19 | TRBD2 | TGTGCCAGTAGTATTAGACTAGCGGGAGGAGAGACCCAGTACTTC | CASSIRLAGGETQYF
NA | TRBJ1-2 | TRBV5-5 | NA | TGTGCCAGCAGCTGGCGGGGAGATGGCTACACCTTC | CASSWRGDGYTF
NA | TRBJ2-4 | TRBV4-3 | TRBD2 | TGCGCCAGCAGCCAAGGTCCCGGGACTAGCGTAAACATTCAGTACTTC | CASSQGPGTSVNIQYF
NA | TRBJ1-2 | TRBV7-2 | NA | TGTGCCAGCAGCTTAGGGACAGAGTCAACTTATGGCTACACCTTC | CASSLGTESTYGYTF
NA | TRBJ1-3 | TRBV7-8 | NA | TGTGCCAGCAGCTTAATAACCAGGGCAAACACCATATATTTT | CASSLITRANTIYF
NA | TRBJ1-4 | TRBV29-1 | NA | TGCAGCGTTGGTGAGGGAGGGGCTAATGAAAAACTGTTTTTT | CSVGEGGANEKLFF
NA | TRBJ1-1 | TRBV30 | TRBD1 | TGTGCCTGGAGTGGACAGGGCGGGAACACTGAAGCTTTCTTT | CAWSGQGGNTEAFF
NA | TRBJ1-6 | TRBV5-8 | TRBD1 | TGTGCCAGCAGCTTGGTCCAGGGGGTAAGGAATTCACCCCTCCACTTT | CASSLVQGVRNSPLHF
NA | TRBJ1-5 | TRBV2 | TRBD1 | TGTGCCAGCACCAGGGGGACTCAGCCCCAGCATTTT | CASTRGTQPQHF
NA | TRBJ1-1 | TRBV4-2 | NA | TGTGCCAGCAGCCAAGATAGTAGGGGGAACACTGAAGCTTTCTTT | CASSQDSRGNTEAFF
NA | TRBJ2-7 | TRBV4-2 | TRBD2 | TGTGCCAGCAGCCAAGGGTTGACTAGCGGGAGAAATTACGAGCAGTACTTC | CASSQGLTSGRNYEQYF
NA | TRBJ1-5 | TRBV18 | TRBD1 | TGTGCCAGCTCTCCTCGTGGGGACAGTTTAGATCAGCCCCAGCATTTT | CASSPRGDSLDQPQHF
NA | TRBJ2-7 | TRBV5-1 | NA | TGCGCCAGCAGACTGCAGGCACACTCCTACGAGCAGTACTTC | CASRLQAHSYEQYF
NA | TRBJ2-7 | TRBV5-5 | TRBD2 | TGTGCCAGCAGCTTGGGGGGACTAGCGGTCTACGAGCAGTACTTC | CASSLGGLAVYEQYF
NA | TRBJ2-7 | TRBV4-2 | TRBD1 | TGTGCCAGCAGCCCGGCCAGGGGGCTGACCTACGAGCAGTACTTC | CASSPARGLTYEQYF
NA | TRBJ2-2 | TRBV4-1 | NA | TGCGCCAGCGGCCCTCTTGGGGCGGCGAACACCGGGGAGCTGTTTTTT | CASGPLGAANTGELFF
NA | TRBJ2-7 | TRBV6-5 | TRBD1 | TGTGCCAGCAGTCGCGCGGGGACAGGGTCCCACGAGCAGTACTTC | CASSRAGTGSHEQYF
NA | TRBJ1-3 | TRBV15 | TRBD1 | TGTGCCACCAGCAGAGAGCGGACAGGGGGAGGACGAAACACCATATATTTT | CATSRERTGGGRNTIYF
NA | TRBJ2-7 | TRBV12-3/TRBV12-4 | NA | TGTGCCAGCGGGGGCCCTAGCTCCTACGAGCAGTACTTC | CASGGPSSYEQYF
NA | TRBJ2-7 | TRBV9 | TRBD1 | TGTGCCAGCAGCACATCCGGGACAGGACGCTACGAGCAGTACTTC | CASSTSGTGRYEQYF
NA | TRBJ1-2 | TRBV18 | NA | TGTGCCAGCTCACACAGGGCCGAGATGGGCTACACCTTC | CASSHRAEMGYTF
NA | TRBJ2-7 | TRBV20-1 | TRBD2 | TGCAGTGCTAGTTCTAGCGGGCAAGAGGTAGGGTACGAGCAGTACTTC | CSASSSGQEVGYEQYF
NA | TRBJ2-7 | TRBV6-5 | NA | TGTGCCAGCAGTTACTCGAATCGGGGCTCCTACGAGCAGTACTTC | CASSYSNRGSYEQYF
NA | TRBJ2-5 | TRBV3-1/TRBV3-2 | TRBD2 | TGTGCCAGCAGCCAATTTGGGGCGGGAGGACCCCTGGGGACCCAGTACTTC | CASSQFGAGGPLGTQYF
NA | TRBJ2-5 | TRBV9 | TRBD2 | TGTGCCAGCAGCTTTGGCGGGAGGACCGGAGAGACCCAGTACTTC | CASSFGGRTGETQYF
NA | TRBJ2-5 | TRBV6-4 | NA | TGTGCCAGCAGGATTGTAGCCGGGGTTCTGCAAGAGACCCAGTACTTC | CASRIVAGVLQETQYF
NA | TRBJ1-4 | TRBV21-1 | NA | TGTGCCAGCAGCAAAGACGAGAACCGGGACAGGAACCTTGCAACTAATGAAAAACTGTTTTTT | CASSKDENRDRNLATNEKLFF